The next 27 T cell receptor beta chains were all read from a single sample in a study of T cells after yellow fever vaccination. Each CDR3 protein gets one entry after TCRdb re-called the 5' RACE reads with MiXCR. This table has fewer than 650,000 distinct CDR3 sequences, just over 20% appearing once. The material was PBMCs, obtained approximately 22 days after the first yellow fever vaccination. The source of these receptors is a man aged 18 to 29 who received the YFV17D yellow fever vaccine.

This clonotype occurred many times. V gene TRBV7-6 combines with J gene TRBJ2-2; perhaps TRBD2 as D (5 bases). The CDR3 loop spans 14 amino acids. Per germline, CDR1 SGHVS and CDR2 FNYEAQ. Between the trimmed V and J ends, which lost 2 bases and 5 bases, there was a span of 9 bases. The CDR3, as DNA: TGTGCCAGCAGCTTAAGTTCGGGGACCGGGGAGCTGTTTTTT. Its translation is CASSLSSGTGELFF.

This clonotype occurred once. This rearrangement joins TRBV7-3 to TRBJ2-3; tentatively, D is TRBD1 (5 bases). The V end lost 5 bases, the J end lost 3 bases, and 12 bases lay between the germline ends. From germline, CDR1 is SGHTA and CDR2 FQGTGA. The CDR3 has 14 amino acids. The CDR3 bases are TGTGCCAGCAGCCCTCAAGACAGAACAGATACGCAGTATTTT. Residues: CASSPQDRTDTQYF.

The CDR3: CASSLSVPPDTQYF. As DNA, the CDR3 is TGCGCCAGCAGCTTGTCGGTTCCTCCAGATACGCAGTATTTT. The chain joins TRBV5-1 to TRBJ2-3; D is undetermined. Deletions cut 1 base from V and 4 bases from J, with 10 bases between. Germline CDR1 reads SGHRS; CDR2 reads YFSETQ. The CDR3 has 14 amino acids.

This sequence joins TRBV9 and TRBJ1-2; weak D call: TRBD1 (5 bases). Trimming cost V 3 bases and J 6 bases, with 15 bases left between them. Germline CDR1 SGDLS, CDR2 YYNGEE. CDR3 size: 14 residues. CDR3 region: CASSAGTGIHGYTF. CDR3 DNA: TGTGCCAGCAGCGCCGGGACCGGGATCCATGGCTACACCTTC.

There are a few counts of this clonotype. This chain uses TRBV5-1 with TRBJ2-1, with a weak D call TRBD1 (7 bases). Germline CDR1 is SGHRS and CDR2 is YFSETQ. The CDR3 is 16 residues long. Trimming removed 4 bases at V and 0 bases at J, with 14 bases between. In DNA, the CDR3 is TGCGCCAGCAGCGGACTATGGGACAGCTCCTACAATGAGCAGTTCTTC. Its translation: CASSGLWDSSYNEQFF.

J is TRBJ2-7 and V is TRBV9; D call uncertain. Germline V lookup: CDR1 SGDLS, CDR2 YYNGEE. There are 15 residues in the CDR3. The ends were cut back, 0 bases at V and 4 bases at J, with 14 bases in the middle. The CDR3, as DNA: TGTGCCAGCAGCGTAGTAGAGCACCAATCTTACGAGCAGTACGTC. Amino acids: CASSVVEHQSYEQYV.

This rearrangement joins TRBV5-1 to TRBJ2-5, with TRBD2 matching over 7 bases. V lost 0 bases to trimming and J lost 0 bases; unmatched junction nucleotides: 2. CDR1 and CDR2 from the germline V gene are SGHRS and YFSETQ. The CDR3 is 15 amino acids. The CDR3 DNA reads as TGCGCCAGCAGCTTGGGAGCGGGGTACCAAGAGACCCAGTACTTC. This encodes CASSLGAGYQETQYF.

The rearrangement links TRBV6-1 to TRBJ2-7; D possibly corresponds to TRBD1 (5 bases). The V gene's germline CDR1 is MNHNS and CDR2 SASEGT. Between the trimmed V and J ends, which lost 2 bases and 5 bases, there was a span of 13 bases. The CDR3 has 14 residues. CDR3 sequence: CASSESPGRNEQYV. CDR3 bases: TGTGCCAGCAGTGAATCCCCAGGGCGAAACGAGCAGTACGTC.

This clonotype has just a few counts. This chain uses TRBV5-4 with TRBJ1-5; 7 nucleotides align to TRBD1. The CDR3 loop spans 15 amino acids. Germline lookup yields CDR1 SGHNT and CDR2 YYREEE (reference sequence). Unmatched junction bases numbered 5, after V lost 0 bases and J lost 5 bases. The CDR3, as DNA: TGTGCCAGCAGCTTGGACGGGACAGAACATCAGCCCCAGCATTTT. It is translated as CASSLDGTEHQPQHF.

The genes are TRBV29-1 and TRBJ2-5; D perhaps matches TRBD2 (6 bases). The CDR3 has 12 residues. With 2 bases removed from V and 5 bases from J, the gap between germline ends came to 9 bases. Germline values: CDR1 SQVTM, CDR2 ANQGSEA. The CDR3 DNA reads as TGCAGCGTTGAAACTAGCCGGGAGACCCAGTACTTC. This translates into CSVETSRETQYF.

The J gene is TRBJ2-5, the V gene TRBV12-3 or TRBV12-4; 14 bases map to TRBD2. The V and J ends lost 5 bases and 3 bases, in that order; junction bases with no gene match: 8. The CDR3 runs to 17 residues. This CDR3 reads CASSRQRGLAGEETQYF. The CDR3 DNA sequence: TGTGCCAGCAGTCGCCAGAGGGGACTAGCGGGGGAAGAGACCCAGTACTTC.

The chain employs TRBV7-9 and TRBJ1-4, with D possibly matching TRBD1 (5 bases). V was pared by 1 base and J by 10 bases, with 19 bases between. In germline, CDR1 is SEHNR, CDR2 FQNEAQ (reference sequence). The CDR3 consists of 16 residues. CDR3 coding DNA: TGTGCCAGCAGCTTAGGTCGGGGGGACCCCGGAGGAAAACTGTTTTTT. Its translation is CASSLGRGDPGGKLFF.

This chain joins TRBV4-1 and TRBJ1-4; D might be TRBD1 (6 bases). The CDR3 covers 21 residues. In germline, CDR1 is MGHRA, CDR2 YSYEKL. Between the trimmed V and J ends, which lost 2 bases and 0 bases, there was a span of 25 bases. The CDR3 nucleotides read TGCGCCAGCAGCCAACTTGTGATGGTCGCAGGGGCGAGTGCAACTAATGAAAAACTGTTTTTT. As protein: CASSQLVMVAGASATNEKLFF.

This chain uses TRBV12-5 with TRBJ1-2, with TRBD1 identical over 8 bases. This CDR3 spans 13 amino acids. CDR1 is LGHNT and CDR2 is FRNRAP in the germline V gene. V gave up 7 bases and J gave up 4 bases; unmatched junction bases: 5. CDR3 sequence: CASDRQGLYGYTF. The CDR3 bases are TGTGCTAGTGATAGACAGGGGCTCTATGGCTACACCTTC.

This clonotype was recorded at least ten times. The rearrangement joins TRBV7-9 to TRBJ1-1; maybe TRBD1 (6 bases). The V end was cut by 1 base, the J end by 1 base, with 13 bases between. Germline V gives CDR1 SEHNR, CDR2 FQNEAQ (reference sequence). The CDR3 is 16 residues long. This CDR3 reads CASSLVGGSQNTEAFF. The DNA for the CDR3 is TGTGCCAGCAGCTTAGTAGGGGGGTCGCAGAACACTGAAGCTTTCTTT.

This sequence joins TRBV2 and TRBJ2-2; the D is unclear. The CDR3 runs 16 residues. Trimming left V 10 bases short and J 6 bases short, with 24 bases between. Germline CDR1 reads SNHLY; CDR2 reads FYNNEI. The CDR3 sequence is CATPIGNSPGPGELFF. CDR3 DNA sequence: TGTGCCACACCAATCGGCAATAGCCCAGGTCCCGGGGAGCTGTTTTTT.

This clonotype was detected only a few times. CDR3 loop: CASSLFPGSEDTQYF. The CDR3 DNA reads TGTGCCAGCAGTTTATTTCCAGGGAGTGAGGATACGCAGTATTTT. The V call is TRBV27, the J call TRBJ2-3; either TRBD1 or TRBD2 may supply D (5 bases each). The CDR3 covers 15 residues. CDR1 and CDR2 from the germline V gene are MNHEY and SMNVEV (reference sequence). V gave up 1 base and J gave up 6 bases, with 14 bases separating them.

The chain links TRBV5-1 to TRBJ2-6; 10 bases fit TRBD2. Germline assignment: CDR1 SGHRS and CDR2 YFSETQ. CDR3 length equals 18 residues. V dropped 4 bases and J dropped 0; count of bases not matched to a gene: 7. CDR3 nucleotides: TGCGCCAGCAGCGCCACTAGCGGGGCTAGCTCTGGGGCCAACGTCCTGACTTTC. Translated: CASSATSGASSGANVLTF.

CDR3 coding DNA: TGTGCCATCAGTGAGTCGGGCCGACAAATAGAGACCCAGTACTTC. As protein: CAISESGRQIETQYF. The rearrangement joins TRBV10-3 to TRBJ2-5; D unresolved. There are 15 residues in the CDR3. Trimming left V 0 bases short and J 4 bases short, with 12 bases between. Germline CDR1 ENHRY, CDR2 SYGVKD.

This sequence joins TRBV6-5 and TRBJ1-1; no clear D gene. Trimming took off 2 bases at V and 1 base at J, with 14 bases between the two ends. The CDR3 covers 16 residues. From germline, CDR1 is MNHEY and CDR2 SVGAGI. CDR3 region: CASSYLPGGRNTEAFF. CDR3 DNA sequence: TGTGCCAGCAGTTACCTACCGGGAGGGAGGAACACTGAAGCTTTCTTT.

This clonotype was picked up many times. The chain uses TRBV12-3 or TRBV12-4 and TRBJ2-5; D is uncertain. Deletions cut 4 bases from V and 5 bases from J, with 11 bases between. The CDR3 is 13 amino acids. As DNA, the CDR3 is TGTGCCAGCAGTTGGGCCCTACAGGAGACCCAGTACTTC. This sequence encodes CASSWALQETQYF.

This clonotype was counted between two and nine times. This CDR3 is CSAEQGAGNQPQHF. CDR3 nucleotides: TGCAGTGCTGAACAGGGGGCGGGCAATCAGCCCCAGCATTTT. This sequence joins TRBV20-1 and TRBJ1-5; TRBD1 matches at 9 bases. With 5 bases clipped from V and 2 bases from J, the junction kept 4 bases outside the gene matches. The V gene's germline CDR1 is DFQATT and CDR2 SNEGSKA (reference sequence). CDR3 size: 14 residues.

This clonotype occurred a few times. The chain is built from TRBV29-1 and TRBJ2-5; 11 positions match TRBD2. Per the germline V gene, CDR1 is SQVTM and CDR2 is ANQGSEA. Trimming took 7 bases from V and 3 from J; bases not matched to a gene: 1. The CDR3 is 12 amino acids. The CDR3 region has the DNA TGCAGCGCGGGACTAGCGGAAGAGACCCAGTACTTC. Translated, it gives CSAGLAEETQYF.

This clonotype has more than one count but fewer than ten. This sequence joins TRBV27 and TRBJ2-1; the match to TRBD2 covers 8 bases. Germline V lookup: CDR1 MNHEY, CDR2 SMNVEV (reference sequence). The CDR3 contains 12 residues. The trim removed 9 bases at V and 4 bases at J, leaving 2 bases unmatched. CDR3 protein: CASGLAYNEQFF. The CDR3, as DNA: TGTGCCAGTGGACTAGCTTACAATGAGCAGTTCTTC.

This clonotype has more than one count but fewer than ten. The chain has TRBV6-1 and TRBJ1-2, with a weak D call TRBD1 (6 bases). CDR1 MNHNS and CDR2 SASEGT come from the germline V gene. Trimming shortened V by 4 bases and J by 6 bases, and 15 bases separated the two germline ends. This CDR3 comprises 14 residues. CDR3 sequence: CASSVGGGRHGYTF. DNA of the CDR3: TGTGCCAGCAGTGTGGGGGGGGGCCGGCATGGCTACACCTTC.

This sequence joins TRBV7-3 and TRBJ1-3; no clear D. Germline-derived CDR1 and CDR2 are SGHTA and FQGTGA. The CDR3 is 15 residues long. The V end lost 0 bases, the J end lost 2 bases, and 8 bases lay between the germline ends. The chain's CDR3 is CASSLTPGPGNTIYF. The CDR3 region has the DNA TGTGCCAGCAGCTTAACTCCCGGGCCTGGAAACACCATATATTTT.

The J gene is TRBJ2-6, the V gene TRBV7-2, with D unclear. Germline CDR1 SGHTA, CDR2 FQGNSA. The CDR3 totals 17 residues. Trimming took 3 bases from V and 0 from J, leaving 12 bases between them. CDR3 region: CASSLSVQRSGANVLTF. CDR3 coding DNA: TGTGCCAGCAGCTTGAGCGTACAGCGCTCTGGGGCCAACGTCCTGACTTTC.